The 2 T cell receptor beta chains listed next were all sequenced from one sample in a study of T cells in Graves' hyperthyroidism and ophthalmopathy. TCR beta CDR3 sequences were amplified from RNA transcripts. Carried out on the TCR CDR3, a first-round RT-PCR used the HTBI primer set. TCRdb re-derived calls from the multiplex PCR reads in MiXCR, one entry per CDR3 protein. The top ten hold roughly 30% of the sample, which has 700,000 to 850,000 distinct CDR3 sequences, roughly a third seen once. The sample consisted of blood. The receptors shown here come from a woman between 40 and 55 years old with Graves' hyperthyroidism.

This clonotype appeared a few times. V gene TRBV7-2 combines with J gene TRBJ2-7; weak D call: TRBD2 (6 bases). V dropped 5 bases and J dropped 7 bases, with 21 bases sitting between them. CDR1 and CDR2 (germline): SGHTA, FQGNSA. The CDR3 sequence is 15 residues long. The CDR3 DNA reads TGTGCCAGCAGCCCGTTGGCGGGGCCCCGGGCGGAGCAGTACTTC. Translated: CASSPLAGPRAEQYF.

Many counts were recorded for this clonotype. This rearrangement joins TRBV10-3 to TRBJ1-6; D gene ambiguous. The CDR3 runs 12 residues. CDR1 and CDR2 from the germline V gene are ENHRY and SYGVKD. Trimming took off 4 bases at V and 7 bases at J, with 5 bases between the two ends. CDR3 DNA: TGTGCCATCAGTGGGGAAAATTCACCCCTCCACTTT. It encodes CAISGENSPLHF.